The 18 T cell receptor beta chains reported below all come from one sample, sequenced in a study of human T cells and chemical hapten exposure. Time point noted: pre-sensitization, week 0. The treatment here: therapeutic diphenylcyclopropenone sensitization with weekly scalp DPC. TCRdb recomputed calls from the RACE reads with MiXCR, one row per CDR3 protein. The repertoire holds 60,000 to 70,000 distinct CDR3 sequences, with approximately 10% as singletons. The specimen comprised whole blood, sampled in connection with sensitization to the hapten diphenylcyclopropenone (DPC). The origin of the receptors is a woman between 50 and 59 years old with alopecia areata. Some clones in this sample may be carry-over from other donors' samples.

This clonotype has a handful of counts. This chain joins TRBV20-1 and TRBJ1-6; TRBD1 is a possible D gene (5 bases). Germline CDR1 and CDR2: DFQATT and SNEGSKA (reference sequence). V was cut by 3 bases and J by 4 bases, with 10 bases left in between. This CDR3 contains 14 residues. CDR3 coding DNA: TGCAGTGCTAGTTCGACAGATTATAATTCACCCCTCCACTTT. Protein: CSASSTDYNSPLHF.

This clonotype was detected a few times. The rearrangement joins TRBV20-1 to TRBJ2-1, with 10 bases fitting TRBD2. CDR3 length: 18 amino acids. In germline, CDR1 is DFQATT, CDR2 SNEGSKA (reference sequence). The V gene end was trimmed by 0 bases and the J gene end by 7 bases; junction bases not matched to a gene: 15. CDR3 in amino acids: CSARDRLRLAGFVNEQFF. CDR3 coding DNA: TGCAGTGCTAGAGATCGCCTCCGACTAGCGGGTTTCGTTAATGAGCAGTTCTTC.

This clonotype showed up just a few times. The genes are TRBV5-4 and TRBJ2-6, with 10 positions matching TRBD1. With 2 bases clipped from V and 0 bases from J, the junction kept 5 bases outside the gene matches. The CDR3 length is 18 residues. CDR1 SGHNT and CDR2 YYREEE come from the germline V gene (reference sequence). The CDR3 DNA follows: TGTGCCAGCAGCTTACGGGACAGGGGCCTCTCTGGGGCCAACGTCCTGACTTTC. Its protein product is CASSLRDRGLSGANVLTF.

In this sample, this clonotype turned up many times. The rearrangement joins TRBV3-1 to TRBJ2-7; D is ambiguous. Germline CDR1 and CDR2: LGHDT and YNNKEL (reference sequence). CDR3 size: 13 residues. Trimming pared 1 base from V and 6 bases from J, leaving 10 bases between. Here the CDR3 DNA reads TGTGCCAGCAGCCAAGGACTGCAGAGCGAGCAGTACTTC. Its protein product is CASSQGLQSEQYF.

This clonotype occurred many times. The genes are TRBV7-2 and TRBJ2-3; D remains unclear. This CDR3 spans 14 amino acids. Trimming removed 1 base from V and 5 bases from J, with 10 bases in between. The V gene's germline CDR1 is SGHTA and CDR2 FQGNSA. Here the CDR3 DNA reads TGTGCCAGCAGCTTAGGTCTTGGGGAAGATACGCAGTATTTT. It encodes CASSLGLGEDTQYF.

The CDR3 coding sequence is TGTGCCAGCAGCTTACTTTGGACAGCTGAAAAACTGTTTTTT. Its protein is CASSLLWTAEKLFF. The genes are TRBV7-2 and TRBJ1-4; a weak D match, TRBD1 (6 bases). Trimming shortened V by 2 bases and J by 7 bases, and 11 bases separated the two germline ends. The CDR3 is 14 amino acids. The germline V gene encodes CDR1 SGHTA and CDR2 FQGNSA.

This clonotype appeared many times. The V call is TRBV18, the J call TRBJ2-7; TRBD1 matches 9 bases. The trim removed 3 bases at V and 2 bases at J, leaving 11 bases unmatched. The CDR3 length is 17 residues. CDR1 and CDR2 (germline): KGHSH, LQKENI. For the CDR3, the DNA is TGTGCCAGCTCACCGCGAGACAGGGGGAGAGATCCCTACGAGCAGTACTTC. It yields the protein CASSPRDRGRDPYEQYF.

This clonotype turned up a few times. J is TRBJ2-3 and V is TRBV6-1, with TRBD1 as a possible D gene (5 bases). V lost 5 bases and J lost 0, with 12 bases in between. The CDR3 consists of 15 residues. The V gene's germline CDR1 is MNHNS and CDR2 SASEGT. CDR3 nucleotide sequence: TGTGCCAGCAGTCAACAGGCCTCTAGCACAGATACGCAGTATTTT. This gives the protein CASSQQASSTDTQYF.

This clonotype was counted at least ten times. The chain has TRBV20-1 and TRBJ1-5, with a tentative D call TRBD1 (5 bases). This CDR3 spans 13 amino acids. The V end lost 3 bases, the J end lost 3 bases, and 9 bases lay between the germline ends. Germline V gene data show CDR1 as DFQATT and CDR2 as SNEGSKA (reference sequence). In nucleotides, the CDR3 is TGCAGTGCTAGCCGACAGATCAATCAGCCCCAGCATTTT. Its translation: CSASRQINQPQHF.

This clonotype was observed at least ten times. This chain uses TRBV4-3 with TRBJ2-3, with 8 bases that match TRBD2. V shed 1 base, J shed 4 bases, and the junction held 1 base outside the gene matches. CDR1 and CDR2 from the germline V gene are LGHNA and YSLEER. This CDR3 has 14 amino acids. Written as DNA, the CDR3 is TGCGCCAGCAGCCAAGCACTAGCGGCAGATACGCAGTATTTT. It is translated as CASSQALAADTQYF.

There are many counts of this clonotype. This chain links TRBV20-1 with TRBJ1-2; tentative D call: TRBD1 (5 bases). The length of the CDR3 is 15 residues. V was clipped by 0 bases and J by 3 bases, with 14 bases between them. The V gene's germline CDR1 is DFQATT and CDR2 SNEGSKA (reference sequence). The CDR3 bases are TGCAGTGCTAGAGATCTACGGGGGGTCGACTATGGCTACACCTTC. This translates into CSARDLRGVDYGYTF.

This clonotype showed up many times. The chain couples TRBV5-4 to TRBJ2-7; D remains ambiguous. CDR3 size: 12 residues. Germline V CDR1 and CDR2: SGHNT, YYREEE (reference sequence). The ends were cut back, 0 bases at V and 2 bases at J, with 3 bases in the middle. The CDR3 spells CASSLAPYEQYF. CDR3 DNA sequence: TGTGCCAGCAGCTTGGCCCCCTACGAGCAGTACTTC.

This clonotype was seen at least ten times. The chain carries TRBV10-3 and TRBJ2-7; TRBD2 matches at 11 bases. This CDR3 has 17 amino acids. V lost 0 bases, J lost 3 bases, and 7 bases stayed unmatched. The V gene's germline CDR1 is ENHRY and CDR2 SYGVKD. The CDR3 sequence is CAISESGILAGDYEQYF. CDR3 sequence (DNA): TGTGCCATCAGTGAGTCTGGAATACTAGCGGGGGACTACGAGCAGTACTTC.

This rearrangement joins TRBV15 to TRBJ2-4, with D unresolved. Germline V CDR1 and CDR2: LNHNV, YYDKDF (reference sequence). This CDR3 region has 17 residues. V was clipped by 1 base and J by 1 base, with 14 bases between them. The CDR3 DNA is TGTGCCACCAGCAGAGCTGGACCGCCGTCGGCCAAAAACATTCAGTACTTC. It is translated as CATSRAGPPSAKNIQYF.

The V gene is TRBV6-2 or TRBV6-3, the J gene TRBJ2-1; possibly TRBD1 for D (5 bases). Per germline, CDR1 MNHEY and CDR2 SVGEGT. CDR3 length equals 16 residues. V was pared by 4 bases and J by 8 bases, with 21 bases between. The DNA for the CDR3 is TGTGCCAGCAGTTTAACGAGGACACACTACGCCGATGAGCAGTTCTTC. It specifies CASSLTRTHYADEQFF.

This clonotype was seen ten or more times. For the CDR3, the DNA is TGTGCCAGCAGCTTACTAGGGGAAACCTCTGGAAACACCATATATTTT. Its protein product is CASSLLGETSGNTIYF. This sequence joins TRBV7-6 and TRBJ1-3, with D perhaps matching TRBD1 (5 bases). The germline V and J ends were trimmed by 2 bases and 0 bases, with 11 bases remaining between them. Germline lookup yields CDR1 SGHVS and CDR2 FNYEAQ. This CDR3 has 16 residues. Filled out from reference TRBV7-6 and TRBJ1-3, the complete variable domain reads GAGVSQSPRYKVTKRGQDVALRCDPISGHVSLYWYRQALGQGPEFLTYFNYEAQQDKSGLPNDRFSAERPEGSISTLTIQRTEQRDSAMYRCASSLLGETSGNTIYFGEGSWLTVV.

This clonotype was observed many times. This chain uses TRBV18 with TRBJ1-1; TRBD1 matches 9 bases. The CDR3 runs 15 residues. J was trimmed by 1 base and V by 5 bases; bases with no gene match: 5. The germline V gene has CDR1 KGHSH and CDR2 LQKENI. CDR3 nucleotide sequence: TGTGCCAGCTCAACCGGGACAGGGAGGAACACTGAAGCTTTCTTT. It codes for CASSTGTGRNTEAFF.

This clonotype appeared many times. This chain links TRBV3-1 with TRBJ2-5, with TRBD2 identical over 7 bases. V trimming: 6 bases; J trimming: 3 bases; junction bases outside the gene matches: 4. The CDR3 length is 13 residues. The V gene's germline CDR1 is LGHDT and CDR2 YNNKEL (reference sequence). Here the CDR3 reads CASSRLAEETQYF. CDR3 DNA sequence: TGTGCCAGCAGTCGGCTAGCGGAAGAGACCCAGTACTTC.